This T cell receptor beta chain originates from a study of cytomegalovirus exposure and HLA in healthy donors. Whole-study context: Prior work identified roughly 120 million unique TCR beta sequences in 150 million to 200 million T cells. Of the donors genotyped, approximately 400 in all, 75% to 85% fell in the Caucasian-associated ancestry cluster. Study-wide results and limits: Reports showed the classifier diagnosing cytomegalovirus status with high specificity and sensitivity. Donor immune exposure was known only as CMV serostatus.

Primers included in the PCR were 60 Vbeta and 13 Jbeta primers. The assay was immunoSEQ multiplex PCR, and TCRdb's table has in-frame clones only and misses some. This sample has approximately 130,000 clones; approximately 86% occur once, and the top ten carry 1.7%. CDR3 length equals 13 residues. With 3 bases removed from V and 6 bases from J, the gap between germline ends came to 8 bases. CDR1 and CDR2 from the germline V gene are LNHDA and SQIVND (reference sequence). As regards this clone: As yet, its antigen is unknown.

The sample comprised PBMCs. This sequence joins TRBV19 and TRBJ2-2; possibly TRBD2 for D (5 bases). The TCR sequence derives from a boy aged 5-17 years in good health and CMV-seronegative. The CDR3 nucleotides are TGTGCCAGTAGTATCGGGAATGCCGGGGAGCTGTTTTTT. Protein: CASSIGNAGELFF. The full variable domain, in which reference TRBV19 and TRBJ2-2 provide the parts outside the CDR3, is DGGITQSPKYLFRKEGQNVTLSCEQNLNHDAMYWYRQDPGQGLRLIYYSQIVNDFQKGDIAEGYSVSREKKESFPLTVTSAQKNPTAFYLCASSIGNAGELFFGEGSRLTVL.